This T cell receptor beta chain is drawn from a study of blood T cell repertoires in COVID-19. The wider study: Researchers got acute and convalescent COVID-19 samples from the United States, Italy and Spain.

The CDR3 covers 15 residues. Germline V gives CDR1 MRHNA, CDR2 SNTAGT. Germline trimming cut 5 bases from V and 3 bases from J; bases unmatched to any gene: 7. TCRdb's table, derived via immunoSEQ multiplex PCR, lists solely in-frame clones and lacks some. The sample consists of roughly 200,000 clones, more than 85% of them appearing once. The chain links TRBV6-4 to TRBJ2-3; 8 bases line up with TRBD2. The sequence came from a man aged 35-49 years with active or convalescent COVID-19. The specimen was peripheral blood. CDR3 DNA: TGTGCCAGCAGTCTCGGGGGGGCCGATACAGATACGCAGTATTTT. It encodes CASSLGGADTDTQYF.